This T cell receptor (beta chain) was found in a study of shared clonotypes between healthy human individuals. Whole-study context: For every donor, three CD4 naive, three CD4 memory, two CD8 naive and one CD8 memory plates were used.

It was CD45RO-negative cells, positively selected for CCR7, that made up naive CD8 cells, with terminally differentiated effector memory CD45RA+ cells excluded. Clones were read by immunoSEQ multiplex PCR, and TCRdb kept only the in-frame ones, dropping some. Among 1.5 million to 2.5 million clones listed, roughly 94% were seen once. Points on this clone: Its antigen is not identified.

Whole-study results and caveats: Estimated richness was generally greater in naive than memory subsets. Four donors shared approximately 5% of their naive CD4 clonotypes.

The TCR was taken from a man aged 18 to 35 in good health. Sequencing was performed on naive CD8+ T cells sorted from blood.

Here the CDR3 DNA reads TGTGCCAGCAGCCACACGATCTCCTACGAGCAGTACTTC. Residues: CASSHTISYEQYF. The chain couples TRBV11-2 to TRBJ2-7; D gene unclear. CDR1 SGHAT and CDR2 FQNNGV come from the germline V gene. The ends were cut back, 5 bases at V and 0 bases at J, with 8 bases in the middle. The CDR3 is made up of 13 amino acids.